A single TCR beta chain is shown here with its context. Antigen: not known. The sample is drawn from a study of blood T cells in healthy people across ages. General study results and limits: Among T cells, TCR beta diversity per million cells dropped roughly linearly as age rose.

J lost 9 bases, V lost 2 bases, and 9 bases had no gene match. The CDR3 covers 14 residues. Germline values: CDR1 DFQATT, CDR2 SNEGSKA (reference sequence). Alongside a J-beta primer mix, a sample-barcoded 5' primer served in a second PCR lasting about 6 to 12 cycles. CDR3-containing paired-end reads numbered at least 3 million in each sample. TCRdb re-derived calls from the 5' RACE reads in MiXCR, one entry per CDR3 protein. The sample lists about 670,000 distinct CDR3 sequences; approximately 40% were seen once. Investigators took approximately 9.4 milliliters of peripheral blood from every donor. This chain links TRBV20-1 with TRBJ2-7, with 11 positions matching TRBD1. The TCR comes from an elderly man in good health. Sequencing input: blood. The CDR3 here is CSARRDRGYLGQYF. CDR3 bases: TGCAGTGCTAGACGGGACAGGGGGTATCTAGGGCAGTACTTC.